Below are 23 T cell receptor beta chains sequenced from a single sample in a study of cytomegalovirus exposure and HLA in healthy donors. The PCR was carried out with 60 Vbeta primers and 13 Jbeta primers. Clones were read by immunoSEQ multiplex PCR, and TCRdb kept only the in-frame ones, dropping some. The data hold around 170,000 clones, with 81% observed a single time. Sequencing was done on a sample of PBMCs. The receptors shown here come from a man aged 45 to 65 in good health and CMV-seronegative.

The CDR3 is CASRSWDKTYEQYF. CDR3 in DNA: TGTGCCAGCAGGAGTTGGGACAAGACCTACGAGCAGTACTTC. The chain carries TRBV6-6 and TRBJ2-7; TRBD1 might be the D (6 bases). The CDR3 loop spans 14 amino acids. The V gene lost 6 bases and the J gene lost 2 bases, with 14 bases spanning the gap. Germline V gives CDR1 MNHNY, CDR2 SVGAGI (reference sequence).

The V gene is TRBV9, the J gene TRBJ2-3; D is uncertain. CDR3 size: 14 residues. V dropped 0 bases and J dropped 0 bases, with 5 bases sitting between them. The germline V gene has CDR1 SGDLS and CDR2 YYNGEE. CDR3 protein: CASSVEASTDTQYF. CDR3 nucleotides: TGTGCCAGCAGCGTAGAAGCTAGCACAGATACGCAGTATTTT.

The rearrangement joins TRBV5-1 to TRBJ2-2; TRBD2 might be the D (6 bases). Trimming took 4 bases from V and 1 from J, leaving 14 bases between them. This CDR3 spans 16 amino acids. Germline CDR1 SGHRS, CDR2 YFSETQ. The CDR3 DNA is TGCGCCAGCAGCAACCGGGACTTATTGAACACCGGGGAGCTGTTTTTT. Amino acids: CASSNRDLLNTGELFF. Full variable domain (remainder filled in from reference TRBV5-1 and TRBJ2-2): KAGVTQTPRYLIKTRGQQVTLSCSPISGHRSVSWYQQTPGQGLQFLFEYFSETQRNKGNFPGRFSGRQFSNSRSEMNVSTLELGDSALYLCASSNRDLLNTGELFFGEGSRLTVL.

V and J are TRBV5-1 and TRBJ2-7; the match to TRBD1 covers 9 bases. The CDR3 extends over 14 amino acids. In germline, CDR1 is SGHRS, CDR2 YFSETQ. Unmatched junction bases numbered 4, after V lost 3 bases and J lost 3 bases. The CDR3 region has the DNA TGCGCCAGCAGCTCTGGGGGACAGGGCTACGAGCAGTACTTC. Translated: CASSSGGQGYEQYF.

The chain has TRBV6-5 and TRBJ2-2; 8 bases fit TRBD1. The V gene end was trimmed by 6 bases and the J gene end by 6 bases; junction bases not matched to a gene: 9. CDR1 is MNHEY and CDR2 is SVGAGI in the germline V gene. The CDR3 loop spans 15 amino acids. CDR3 region: CASSQGAIAAGELFF. CDR3 nucleotides: TGTGCCAGCAGCCAGGGGGCGATTGCCGCCGGGGAGCTGTTTTTT.

The chain recombines TRBV18 with TRBJ1-5; D not certain. The germline V gene encodes CDR1 KGHSH and CDR2 LQKENI. The V gene lost 0 bases and the J gene lost 6 bases, with 15 bases spanning the gap. CDR3 length: 16 amino acids. In DNA form, the CDR3 reads TGTGCCAGCTCACCACCAGGAGGGCCCAGTGGTCAGCCCCAGCATTTT. Translating it yields CASSPPGGPSGQPQHF.

The chain is built from TRBV28 and TRBJ2-7; TRBD1 agrees at 8 bases. CDR3 size: 13 residues. Germline V gene sequence: CDR1 MDHEN, CDR2 SYDVKM. The trim removed 5 bases at V and 3 bases at J, leaving 3 bases unmatched. The CDR3 loop reads CASSLGQGYEQYF. CDR3 sequence (DNA): TGTGCCAGCAGTCTCGGACAGGGCTACGAGCAGTACTTC.

This clone turned up a few times. The junction departs from germline at one end; a sequencing error may be responsible. The chain couples TRBV7-8 to TRBJ1-1; 8 bases are shared with TRBD1. The CDR3 sequence is 13 residues long. Germline V lookup: CDR1 SGHVS, CDR2 FQNEAQ. In DNA form, the CDR3 reads TGTGCCAGCAGCCACCGCACCGGGACAGGTAGAAGCTTT. The encoded protein is CASSHRTGTGRSF.

The CDR3 is CASSLDSSPGNTIYF. In nucleotides, the CDR3 is TGCGCCAGCAGTCTCGATAGCAGCCCTGGAAACACCATATATTTT. V usage is TRBV5-1 and J usage is TRBJ1-3; no clear D. The CDR3 runs 15 residues. Germline V gives CDR1 SGHRS, CDR2 YFSETQ. V lost 5 bases, J lost 2 bases, and 14 bases lay in between.

Comments on this clone: As the CDR3 is not closed by the conserved phenylalanine or tryptophan, this likely results from a read error. The CDR3 protein is CASSLRDNQPQHL. The CDR3 nucleotides read TGTGCCAGCAGCTTAAGGGACAATCAGCCCCAGCATCTT. V usage is TRBV7-2 and J usage is TRBJ1-5; D is undetermined. The CDR3 has 13 residues. The germline CDR1 and CDR2 sequences are SGHTA and FQGNSA. Trimming shortened V by 2 bases and J by 3 bases, and 5 bases separated the two germline ends.

The rearrangement links TRBV2 to TRBJ1-2; a possible D gene is TRBD1 (6 bases). Germline V lookup: CDR1 SNHLY, CDR2 FYNNEI. The CDR3 covers 15 residues. Trimming stripped 5 bases from V and 7 bases from J, with 20 bases between. In DNA form, the CDR3 reads TGTGCCAGCAGTTCCACAACGACAGGTTCCGGTGGCTACACCTTC. Its translation: CASSSTTTGSGGYTF.

The chain links TRBV6-5 to TRBJ1-5; possibly TRBD1 for D (5 bases). The CDR3 has 13 residues. Germline CDR1 is MNHEY and CDR2 is SVGAGI. Trimming removed 4 bases at V and 9 bases at J, with 13 bases between. The DNA for the CDR3 is TGTGCCAGCAGTTCACAGGTTTTTAGGCCCCAGCATTTT. Residues: CASSSQVFRPQHF.

The rearrangement joins TRBV4-3 to TRBJ2-1, with TRBD2 matching 8 bases. V trimming: 4 bases; J trimming: 10 bases; junction bases outside the gene matches: 15. The CDR3 loop spans 16 amino acids. Germline V gene lookup returns CDR1 LGHNA and CDR2 YSLEER. CDR3 protein: CASSPQGSGGLGEQFF. The CDR3 region has the DNA TGCGCCAGCAGCCCCCAAGGGAGCGGGGGCCTTGGGGAGCAGTTCTTC.

V and J are TRBV4-3 and TRBJ2-3; 11 bases line up with TRBD2. CDR3 length: 20 residues. V lost 3 bases to trimming and J lost 2 bases; unmatched junction nucleotides: 16. CDR1 is LGHNA and CDR2 is YSLEER in the germline V gene. The CDR3 DNA reads TGCGCCAGCAGCCAGACACAAACTAGCGGGGGCCATGTAAACACAGATACGCAGTATTTT. Amino acids: CASSQTQTSGGHVNTDTQYF.

The chain recombines TRBV6-1 with TRBJ2-3; 8 nucleotides align to TRBD2. The CDR3 is 15 residues long. Germline CDR1 MNHNS, CDR2 SASEGT. V lost 7 bases, J lost 6 bases, and 12 bases stayed unmatched. The CDR3 is CASNGAGGPRDTQYF. The CDR3, as DNA: TGTGCCAGCAACGGGGCGGGGGGCCCACGGGATACGCAGTATTTT.

This clone was picked up a small number of times. CDR3 DNA: TGTGCCAGTAGTATCCAAGCGGGGGAAGTGTCCTACAATGAGCAGTTCTTC. Translating it yields CASSIQAGEVSYNEQFF. The genes are TRBV19 and TRBJ2-1, with TRBD2 matching over 8 bases. The CDR3 has 17 residues. Germline V gives CDR1 LNHDA, CDR2 SQIVND (reference sequence). The ends lost 3 bases at V and 1 base at J; junction bases unmatched: 8.

This clone has only one observation. The genes are TRBV2 and TRBJ2-3; 8 bases are a match to TRBD2. CDR1 SNHLY and CDR2 FYNNEI come from the germline V gene. The CDR3 runs 16 residues. V shed 2 bases, J shed 5 bases, and the junction held 9 bases outside the gene matches. The CDR3 nucleotides are TGTGCCAGCAGTGAAAGACGGCGGGGGGCGGTAGATACGCAGTATTTT. This gives the protein CASSERRRGAVDTQYF.

This sequence joins TRBV4-2 and TRBJ2-1; 13 bases line up with TRBD2. Per germline, CDR1 LGHNA and CDR2 YNFKEQ. The CDR3 sequence is 16 residues long. Trimming removed 4 bases from V and 6 bases from J; junction bases left unmatched: 6. CDR3 nucleotides: TGTGCCAGCAGCCCTCACGGACTAGCGGGGGCCAATGAGCAGTTCTTC. It encodes CASSPHGLAGANEQFF.

The chain combines TRBV20-1 with TRBJ2-1; D not resolved. CDR3 size: 11 residues. Germline loops: CDR1 DFQATT, CDR2 SNEGSKA (reference sequence). Trimming left V 4 bases short and J 12 bases short, with 13 bases between. As DNA, the CDR3 is TGCAGTGCTACCAGCGCGTTCGGGCAGTTCTTC. Its protein product is CSATSAFGQFF.

In this sample, this clone turned up a few times. The J gene is TRBJ1-3, the V gene TRBV5-8; weak D call: TRBD1 (6 bases). Germline V gene lookup returns CDR1 SGHTS and CDR2 YDEGEE. The CDR3 loop spans 16 amino acids. Trimming took 2 bases from V and 2 from J, leaving 14 bases between them. In DNA, the CDR3 is TGTGCCAGCAGCTTCCTAGGACAGTTTACTGGAAACACCATATATTTT. The encoded protein is CASSFLGQFTGNTIYF.

This clone was observed once. This sequence joins TRBV6-5 and TRBJ2-1; possibly TRBD2 for D (5 bases). The ends were cut back, 3 bases at V and 8 bases at J, with 11 bases in the middle. The germline gives CDR1 MNHEY, CDR2 SVGAGI. The CDR3 runs 13 residues. Written as DNA, the CDR3 is TGTGCCAGCAGTTATAAGGGCGGGTATGAGCAGTTCTTC. Translating gives CASSYKGGYEQFF.

The rearrangement joins TRBV27 to TRBJ2-6, with D maybe TRBD1 (6 bases). This CDR3 comprises 21 residues. Trimming removed 6 bases at V and 6 bases at J, with 33 bases between. Germline V CDR1 and CDR2: MNHEY, SMNVEV (reference sequence). The CDR3: CASSARQVPISLVGEANVLTF. The CDR3 bases are TGTGCCAGCAGCGCGAGACAGGTCCCAATTTCCCTCGTGGGTGAGGCCAACGTCCTGACTTTC. The whole variable domain, remainder taken from reference TRBV27 and TRBJ2-6, is EAQVTQNPRYLITVTGKKLTVTCSQNMNHEYMSWYRQDPGLGLRQIYYSMNVEVTDKGDVPEGYKVSRKEKRNFPLILESPSPNQTSLYFCASSARQVPISLVGEANVLTFGAGSRLTVL.

This chain links TRBV5-1 with TRBJ1-6; 7 nucleotides match TRBD1. V shed 0 bases, J shed 10 bases, and the junction held 4 bases outside the gene matches. Germline-derived CDR1 and CDR2 are SGHRS and YFSETQ. This CDR3 spans 14 amino acids. The CDR3 DNA is TGCGCCAGCAGCTTGGAGACAGGGTCATCACCCCTCCACTTT. Amino acids: CASSLETGSSPLHF. Looking up the rest from reference TRBV5-1 and TRBJ1-6 gives the full variable domain: KAGVTQTPRYLIKTRGQQVTLSCSPISGHRSVSWYQQTPGQGLQFLFEYFSETQRNKGNFPGRFSGRQFSNSRSEMNVSTLELGDSALYLCASSLETGSSPLHFGNGTRLTVT.